Presented here are 9 T cell receptor beta chains from one specimen sequenced in a study of blood T cell repertoires in COVID-19. The repertoire was sequenced with immunoSEQ multiplex PCR; TCRdb's copy has only in-frame clones and lacks some. The table shows some 240,000 clones, with 80% occurring only once. The sequencing sample was made of peripheral blood. The receptors derive from a human donor in a cohort sampled during active COVID-19.

This clone was recorded many times. The CDR3 DNA sequence: TGTGCCAGCTCCCGGTCCGGAGGCTCAGCCGGGGAGCTGTTTTTT. Translated, it gives CASSRSGGSAGELFF. This chain connects TRBV7-8 to TRBJ2-2; D may be TRBD2 (5 bases). V was clipped by 8 bases and J by 6 bases, with 19 bases between them. The CDR3 contains 15 residues. CDR1 and CDR2 from the germline V gene are SGHVS and FQNEAQ. The complete variable domain, with remaining parts taken from reference TRBV7-8 and TRBJ2-2, reads GAGVSQSPRYKVAKRGQDVALRCDPISGHVSLFWYQQALGQGPEFLTYFQNEAQLDKSGLPSDRFFAERPEGSVSTLKIQRTQQEDSAVYLCASSRSGGSAGELFFGEGSRLTVL.

This clone was seen a few times. The chain recombines TRBV12-5 with TRBJ2-2; perhaps TRBD1 as D (5 bases). Germline V lookup: CDR1 LGHNT, CDR2 FRNRAP. Trimming shortened V by 7 bases and J by 3 bases, and 15 bases separated the two germline ends. This CDR3 region has 15 residues. CDR3 protein: CASAQQVSYTGELFF. The CDR3, as DNA: TGTGCTAGTGCTCAACAGGTTTCGTACACCGGGGAGCTGTTTTTT. The full variable domain, with the rest looked up from reference TRBV12-5 and TRBJ2-2, is DARVTQTPRHKVTEMGQEVTMRCQPILGHNTVFWYRQTMMQGLELLAYFRNRAPLDDSGMPKDRFSAEMPDATLATLKIQPSEPRDSAVYFCASAQQVSYTGELFFGEGSRLTVL.

The rearrangement uses TRBV5-4 and TRBJ1-1; no firm D call. V dropped 2 bases and J dropped 5 bases, with 16 bases sitting between them. The CDR3 length is 15 residues. The germline V gene has CDR1 SGHNT and CDR2 YYREEE (reference sequence). In nucleotides, the CDR3 is TGTGCCAGCAGCTTCATTATGAGCGGAGGAACTGAAGCTTTCTTT. This codes for CASSFIMSGGTEAFF.

A single count supports this clone. The chain carries TRBV5-1 and TRBJ2-1, with 10 bases lining up with TRBD2. In germline, CDR1 is SGHRS, CDR2 YFSETQ. The CDR3 spans 16 residues. J lost 6 bases, V lost 4 bases, and 10 bases had no gene match. DNA for the CDR3: TGCGCCAGCAGCCTTCGGCTAAGGACTAGCGGCAATGAGCAGTTCTTC. Translated: CASSLRLRTSGNEQFF. Full variable domain (remainder filled in from reference TRBV5-1 and TRBJ2-1): KAGVTQTPRYLIKTRGQQVTLSCSPISGHRSVSWYQQTPGQGLQFLFEYFSETQRNKGNFPGRFSGRQFSNSRSEMNVSTLELGDSALYLCASSLRLRTSGNEQFFGPGTRLTVL.

V gene TRBV18 combines with J gene TRBJ2-5, with a weak D call TRBD2 (6 bases). The V and J ends lost 1 base and 2 bases respectively, with 14 bases between them. CDR1 is KGHSH and CDR2 is LQKENI in the germline V gene. The CDR3 has 16 residues. The chain's CDR3 is CASSPLGVGGQETQYF. The CDR3 DNA reads TGTGCCAGCTCACCACTCGGGGTAGGAGGGCAAGAGACCCAGTACTTC.

The V and J genes are TRBV12-3 or TRBV12-4 and TRBJ2-3; D is undetermined. The CDR3 runs to 12 residues. The germline V and J ends were trimmed by 7 bases and 3 bases, with 8 bases remaining between them. The CDR3 loop reads CASTLGTDTQYF. The CDR3 nucleotides read TGTGCCAGCACCCTAGGTACAGATACGCAGTATTTT.

This clone was recorded only once. The chain carries TRBV11-2 and TRBJ1-3, with D hard to call. CDR1 and CDR2 (germline): SGHAT, FQNNGV. Trimming removed 3 bases at V and 2 bases at J, with 5 bases between. The CDR3 sequence is 13 residues long. The CDR3 region has the DNA TGTGCCAGCAGCTTCTCCGCTGGAAACACCATATATTTT. It specifies CASSFSAGNTIYF.

The sample holds a few counts of this clone. This chain's CDR3 is CASSLRGTDLNYGYTF. CDR3 DNA sequence: TGTGCCAGCAGCTTAAGGGGGACCGATCTAAACTATGGCTACACCTTC. The rearrangement uses TRBV7-2 and TRBJ1-2, with D possibly TRBD1 on 6 matching bases. This CDR3 has 16 residues. V was shortened by 2 bases and J by 2 bases, with 15 bases between the two germline ends. Germline V gene sequence: CDR1 SGHTA, CDR2 FQGNSA. The variable domain in full, with the rest retrieved from reference TRBV7-2 and TRBJ1-2, is GAGVSQSPSNKVTEKGKDVELRCDPISGHTALYWYRQSLGQGLEFLIYFQGNSAPDKSGLPSDRFSAERTGGSVSTLTIQRTQQEDSAVYLCASSLRGTDLNYGYTFGSGTRLTVV.

V is TRBV30 and J is TRBJ2-1; tentative D call: TRBD2 (6 bases). Between the trimmed V and J ends, which lost 0 bases and 8 bases, there was a span of 11 bases. The CDR3 sequence is 13 residues long. In germline, CDR1 is GTSNPN, CDR2 SVGIG (reference sequence). The CDR3 DNA follows: TGTGCCTGGAGTGTTCTGCGGGGCGATGAGCAGTTCTTC. The encoded protein is CAWSVLRGDEQFF.